Presented here are 31 T cell receptor beta chains from one specimen sequenced in a study of shared clonotypes between healthy human individuals. The assay was immunoSEQ multiplex PCR, and TCRdb's table has in-frame clones only and misses some. Among a few hundred thousand clones, around three quarters were seen once, and the ten largest hold around 13%. The sample consisted of PBMCs. The receptors were gathered from a woman aged 40 to 55 in good health. Some clones in this sample may be carry-over from other donors' samples.

This rearrangement joins TRBV10-3 to TRBJ1-3, with 7 nucleotides matching TRBD1. The CDR3 is 15 amino acids. Per germline, CDR1 ENHRY and CDR2 SYGVKD. J was trimmed by 0 bases and V by 2 bases; bases with no gene match: 1. The CDR3 DNA sequence: TGTGCCATCAGTGAGGGGACAGTCTCTGGAAACACCATATATTTT. Translation: CAISEGTVSGNTIYF.

The genes are TRBV7-6 and TRBJ2-1; a possible D gene is TRBD2 (5 bases). The CDR3 is 19 residues long. Germline V gene data show CDR1 as SGHVS and CDR2 as FNYEAQ. Deletions cut 0 bases from V and 4 bases from J, with 22 bases between. The CDR3 sequence: CASSLALRSGKRPYNEQFF. The CDR3 nucleotides read TGTGCCAGCAGCTTAGCGCTGAGGTCGGGAAAGAGGCCGTACAATGAGCAGTTCTTC.

The genes are TRBV4-2 and TRBJ2-1; D unclear. Trimming took off 3 bases at V and 10 bases at J, with 13 bases between the two ends. Per germline, CDR1 LGHNA and CDR2 YNFKEQ. The CDR3 consists of 13 residues. The CDR3 nucleotides read TGTGCCAGCAGCCACCCCTCCTCCGAGGAGCAGTTCTTC. The encoded protein is CASSHPSSEEQFF.

This clone has just a few counts. The chain uses TRBV19 and TRBJ2-1; TRBD2 matches 7 bases. Germline CDR1 and CDR2: LNHDA and SQIVND (reference sequence). There are 15 residues in the CDR3. V dropped 4 bases and J dropped 1; count of bases not matched to a gene: 4. The chain's CDR3 is CASSRREGSYNEQFF. The CDR3 nucleotides are TGTGCCAGTAGTAGGAGGGAGGGATCCTACAATGAGCAGTTCTTC.

In its sample, this clone was seen once. The chain has TRBV16 and TRBJ1-5; D may be TRBD1 (5 bases). CDR1 and CDR2 from the germline V gene are KGHSY and FQNENV. The length of the CDR3 is 15 residues. The V end lost 2 bases, the J end lost 6 bases, and 14 bases lay between the germline ends. The CDR3 here is CASSQEGQGRQPQHF. The CDR3 region has the DNA TGTGCCAGCAGCCAAGAAGGGCAGGGCCGTCAGCCCCAGCATTTT.

The V gene is TRBV27, the J gene TRBJ2-1; TRBD2 matches at 10 bases. From germline, CDR1 is MNHEY and CDR2 SMNVEV (reference sequence). There are 15 residues in the CDR3. Germline trimming cut 8 bases from V and 7 bases from J; bases unmatched to any gene: 11. The CDR3 region is CASVSSGSILNEQFF. The DNA for the CDR3 is TGTGCCAGCGTCTCTAGCGGGAGTATATTAAATGAGCAGTTCTTC.

This clone was picked up one time. The chain recombines TRBV19 with TRBJ2-6, with D perhaps TRBD2 (6 bases). Germline V lookup: CDR1 LNHDA, CDR2 SQIVND (reference sequence). The CDR3 is 23 residues long. The ends were cut back, 5 bases at V and 0 bases at J, with 32 bases in the middle. In DNA form, the CDR3 reads TGTGCCAGTAGTCCCCATCCCGGGAGAGGATATGAGACTGGCACCTCTGGGGCCAACGTCCTGACTTTC. It translates to CASSPHPGRGYETGTSGANVLTF.

The chain has TRBV5-4 and TRBJ2-7, with 12 positions matching TRBD2. Germline V gene lookup returns CDR1 SGHNT and CDR2 YYREEE (reference sequence). J was trimmed by 2 bases and V by 4 bases; bases with no gene match: 10. The CDR3 runs 17 residues. As DNA, the CDR3 is TGTGCCAGCAGCGCCTTGACAGGACTAGCGGGACCCTACGAGCAGTACTTC. It translates to CASSALTGLAGPYEQYF. Full variable domain (remainder filled in from reference TRBV5-4 and TRBJ2-7): ETGVTQSPTHLIKTRGQQVTLRCSSQSGHNTVSWYQQALGQGPQFIFQYYREEENGRGNFPPRFSGLQFPNYSSELNVNALELDDSALYLCASSALTGLAGPYEQYFGPGTRLTVT.

The CDR3 region is CASSPASGRYEQYF. In nucleotides, the CDR3 is TGTGCCAGCTCACCTGCAAGCGGGAGGTACGAGCAGTACTTC. J is TRBJ2-7 and V is TRBV18; 9 positions match TRBD2. There are 14 residues in the CDR3. Per the germline V gene, CDR1 is KGHSH and CDR2 is LQKENI. V shed 3 bases, J shed 4 bases, and the junction held 4 bases outside the gene matches.

The rearrangement uses TRBV19 and TRBJ1-1; no reliable D call. CDR3 size: 13 residues. CDR1 LNHDA and CDR2 SQIVND come from the germline V gene (reference sequence). V dropped 7 bases and J dropped 1 base, with 10 bases sitting between them. CDR3 in DNA: TGTGCCAGTACCTTCACCGCGAACACTGAAGCTTTCTTT. Its protein is CASTFTANTEAFF.

This rearrangement joins TRBV5-1 to TRBJ1-4; 8 bases are a match to TRBD1. Trimming took 5 bases from V and 8 from J; bases not matched to a gene: 8. Germline loops: CDR1 SGHRS, CDR2 YFSETQ. The CDR3 consists of 14 residues. The CDR3: CASRNGQGGEKLFF. In DNA, the CDR3 is TGCGCCAGCAGAAATGGACAGGGAGGAGAAAAACTGTTTTTT.

The rearrangement uses TRBV5-1 and TRBJ2-7; possible D gene TRBD2, 6 bases. Per germline, CDR1 SGHRS and CDR2 YFSETQ. The length of the CDR3 is 13 residues. V lost 1 base, J lost 4 bases, and 9 bases lay in between. This CDR3 is CASSLSGQYEQYF. The CDR3 nucleotides read TGCGCCAGCAGCTTGAGCGGGCAGTACGAGCAGTACTTC.

The chain carries TRBV6-6 and TRBJ2-7; no reliable D call. The V and J ends lost 8 bases and 0 bases respectively, with 8 bases between them. This CDR3 is 12 amino acids long. Germline V gene data show CDR1 as MNHNY and CDR2 as SVGAGI (reference sequence). The CDR3 DNA reads TGTGCCAGCGGAAAGGGCTCCTACGAGCAGTACTTC. Translated: CASGKGSYEQYF.

The sample holds a few counts of this clone. The V and J genes are TRBV5-1 and TRBJ2-7; possible D gene TRBD1, 5 bases. Per germline, CDR1 SGHRS and CDR2 YFSETQ. The CDR3 totals 14 residues. Trimming took off 5 bases at V and 2 bases at J, with 14 bases between the two ends. CDR3 protein: CASRSQTVTYEQYF. Here the CDR3 DNA reads TGCGCCAGCAGGTCCCAGACAGTCACCTACGAGCAGTACTTC.

The chain employs TRBV11-2 and TRBJ2-3; the D is unclear. This CDR3 is built from 13 residues. V was trimmed by 5 bases and J by 4 bases, leaving 10 bases between them. CDR1 is SGHAT, CDR2 FQNNGV, per germline. The CDR3 nucleotides are TGTGCCAGCAGCCCCGGAAGAGCAGATACGCAGTATTTT. Its protein product is CASSPGRADTQYF.

As for this clone: This likely traces to a read error, being one base from a far larger clone. The chain combines TRBV4-3 with TRBJ2-3; D is unclear. Trimming took 0 bases from V and 4 from J, leaving 11 bases between them. Germline CDR1 is LGHNA and CDR2 is YSLEER. CDR3 length equals 15 residues. CDR3 amino acids: CASSQDSLGADTQYF. The DNA for the CDR3 is TGCGCCAGCAGCCAAGATAGTCTGGGTGCAGATACGCAGTATTTT.

CDR3 region: CASSLETLQGIYGYTF. CDR3 bases: TGTGCCAGCAGCTTGGAGACCCTACAGGGGATCTACGGCTACACCTTC. This sequence joins TRBV5-6 and TRBJ1-2; 7 bases agree with TRBD1. There are 16 residues in the CDR3. The germline CDR1 and CDR2 sequences are SGHDT and YYEEEE. The J segment lost 8 bases and the V segment lost 0 bases, leaving 13 bases of the junction unmatched. The full variable domain, in which reference TRBV5-6 and TRBJ1-2 provide the parts outside the CDR3, is DAGVTQSPTHLIKTRGQQVTLRCSPKSGHDTVSWYQQALGQGPQFIFQYYEEEERQRGNFPDRFSGHQFPNYSSELNVNALLLGDSALYLCASSLETLQGIYGYTFGSGTRLTVV.

The chain links TRBV9 to TRBJ2-4; D is perhaps TRBD2 (6 bases). The CDR3 is 16 residues long. V gave up 3 bases and J gave up 6 bases, with 19 bases separating them. Germline V gene data show CDR1 as SGDLS and CDR2 as YYNGEE. CDR3 sequence reads: CASSGGTPSHGNIQYF. As DNA, the CDR3 is TGTGCCAGCAGCGGCGGGACGCCAAGTCATGGAAACATTCAGTACTTC. The variable domain in full, with the rest retrieved from reference TRBV9 and TRBJ2-4, is DSGVTQTPKHLITATGQRVTLRCSPRSGDLSVYWYQQSLDQGLQFLIQYYNGEERAKGNILERFSAQQFPDLHSELNLSSLELGDSALYFCASSGGTPSHGNIQYFGAGTRLSVL.

A few counts support this clone. The chain carries TRBV6-5 and TRBJ1-1, with TRBD1 as a possible D gene (5 bases). Germline-derived CDR1 and CDR2 are MNHEY and SVGAGI. The length of the CDR3 is 13 residues. V dropped 5 bases and J dropped 10 bases, with 17 bases sitting between them. The CDR3 region has the DNA TGTGCCAGCAGTACCCGGGGCCCTAGAGGAGCTTTCTTT. It translates to CASSTRGPRGAFF.

The chain carries TRBV11-2 and TRBJ1-5, with D possibly being TRBD1 (6 bases). The CDR3 contains 15 residues. Trimming took 0 bases from V and 7 from J, leaving 13 bases between them. Germline CDR1 and CDR2: SGHAT and FQNNGV. This chain's CDR3 is CASSLDTGRGQPQHF. In nucleotides, the CDR3 is TGTGCCAGCAGCTTAGATACGGGGAGGGGGCAGCCCCAGCATTTT.

The V and J genes are TRBV5-1 and TRBJ2-3; the match to TRBD1 covers 10 bases. The J segment lost 4 bases and the V segment lost 3 bases, leaving 5 bases of the junction unmatched. This CDR3 spans 15 amino acids. Germline CDR1 SGHRS, CDR2 YFSETQ. The CDR3 region has the DNA TGCGCCAGCAGCTCCTCCGGGACAGGGGCAGATACGCAGTATTTT. Its protein is CASSSSGTGADTQYF.

The chain combines TRBV28 with TRBJ2-5; 11 positions agree with TRBD1. The J call could be wrong; TRBJ2-7 is a better fit for the DNA end. The length of the CDR3 is 14 residues. CDR1 is MDHEN and CDR2 is SYDVKM in the germline V gene. The CDR3 region is CASSLGTGGNEQYF. CDR3 nucleotides: TGTGCCAGCAGTCTAGGGACAGGGGGTAACGAGCAGTACTTC.

This clone was counted at least ten times. The rearrangement joins TRBV10-3 to TRBJ2-2, with unresolved D. Per the germline V gene, CDR1 is ENHRY and CDR2 is SYGVKD. This CDR3 spans 14 amino acids. V lost 6 bases and J 0 bases, leaving 8 bases between the germline ends. This CDR3 is CAISRNTNTGELFF. The CDR3 DNA reads as TGTGCCATCAGCCGTAACACGAACACCGGGGAGCTGTTTTTT.

CDR3 amino acids: CASSWDRGVSGELFF. CDR3 nucleotides: TGTGCCAGCAGCTGGGACAGGGGAGTTTCCGGGGAGCTGTTTTTT. The chain couples TRBV11-3 to TRBJ2-2, with TRBD1 matching over 10 bases. Germline trimming cut 4 bases from V and 6 bases from J; bases unmatched to any gene: 5. Germline V gives CDR1 SGHNT, CDR2 YENEEA. The CDR3 spans 15 residues.

This chain uses TRBV28 with TRBJ2-7; TRBD1 is a possible D gene (5 bases). There are 14 residues in the CDR3. V dropped 5 bases and J dropped 6 bases, with 17 bases sitting between them. Per germline, CDR1 MDHEN and CDR2 SYDVKM. In nucleotides, the CDR3 is TGTGCCAGCAGTCTACAGGTAACCGACTCCGAGCAGTACTTC. As protein: CASSLQVTDSEQYF.

The V gene is TRBV5-1, the J gene TRBJ1-2, with D possibly matching TRBD1 (6 bases). V was clipped by 0 bases and J by 0 bases, with 9 bases between them. The CDR3 covers 15 residues. In germline, CDR1 is SGHRS, CDR2 YFSETQ. Written as DNA, the CDR3 is TGCGCCAGCAGCTTGGGCCCAGGGGCTAACTATGGCTACACCTTC. Protein product: CASSLGPGANYGYTF.

To note about this clone: Given a much more abundant clone one base away, this may be a read error. The chain combines TRBV30 with TRBJ2-7; TRBD2 matches at 7 bases. Germline values: CDR1 GTSNPN, CDR2 SVGIG (reference sequence). This CDR3 comprises 17 residues. The CDR3 DNA sequence: TGTGCCTGGACCTTGGGAGGGGCACCTAGCCCCGGCTACGAGCAGTGCTTC. This sequence encodes CAWTLGGAPSPGYEQCF.

Comments on this clone: Only one base separates this from a far larger clonotype, so it likely reflects a read error. The CDR3 protein is CARKFGAGAGGYTF. Here the CDR3 DNA reads TGTGCCCGGAAGTTCGGGGCGGGGGCTGGAGGCTACACCTTC. The genes are TRBV30 and TRBJ1-2; TRBD1 might be the D (6 bases). CDR1 is GTSNPN, CDR2 SVGIG, per germline (reference sequence). V was trimmed by 8 bases and J by 8 bases, leaving 24 bases between them. CDR3 length equals 14 residues. Complete variable domain (other parts from reference TRBV30 and TRBJ1-2): SQTIHQWPATLVQPVGSPLSLECTVEGTSNPNLYWYRQAAGRGLQLLFYSVGIGQISSEVPQNLSASRPQDRQFILSSKKLLLSDSGFYLCARKFGAGAGGYTFGSGTRLTVV.

The chain recombines TRBV28 with TRBJ1-2; D is unresolved. Trimming removed 1 base from V and 4 bases from J, with 10 bases in between. CDR1 MDHEN and CDR2 SYDVKM come from the germline V gene. This CDR3 spans 14 amino acids. The CDR3 DNA reads TGTGCCAGCAGTTTATTCGGGCAAGTCTATGGCTACACCTTC. Translating it yields CASSLFGQVYGYTF.

V usage is TRBV11-2 and J usage is TRBJ2-1; tentatively, D is TRBD1 or TRBD2 (6 bases each). V was shortened by 1 base and J by 1 base, with 11 bases between the two germline ends. CDR1 SGHAT and CDR2 FQNNGV come from the germline V gene. This CDR3 is 16 amino acids long. The CDR3 region has the DNA TGTGCCAGCAGCTTAGTACGGGGGCCATCCTACAATGAGCAGTTCTTC. The encoded protein is CASSLVRGPSYNEQFF.

V gene TRBV7-2 combines with J gene TRBJ2-5, with TRBD2 identical over 7 bases. The CDR3 is made up of 14 amino acids. Germline loops: CDR1 SGHTA, CDR2 FQGNSA. The V and J ends lost 3 bases and 5 bases, in that order; junction bases with no gene match: 6. The CDR3 DNA sequence: TGTGCCAGCAGCTTGGGGCGGGAGACGGAGACCCAGTACTTC. It is translated as CASSLGRETETQYF.